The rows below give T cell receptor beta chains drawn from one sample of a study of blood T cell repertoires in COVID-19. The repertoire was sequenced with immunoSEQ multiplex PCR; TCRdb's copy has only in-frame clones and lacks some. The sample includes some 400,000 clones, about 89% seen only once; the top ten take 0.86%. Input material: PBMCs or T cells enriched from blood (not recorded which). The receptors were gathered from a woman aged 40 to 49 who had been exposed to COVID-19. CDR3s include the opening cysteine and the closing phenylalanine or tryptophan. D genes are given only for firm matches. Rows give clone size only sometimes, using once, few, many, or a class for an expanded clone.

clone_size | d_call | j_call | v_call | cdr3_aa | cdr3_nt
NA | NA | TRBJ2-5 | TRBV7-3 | CASSLSTGQETQYF | TGTGCCAGCAGCTTGTCTACAGGTCAAGAGACCCAGTACTTC
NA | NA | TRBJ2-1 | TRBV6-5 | CASRSLDNYEQFF | TGTGCCAGCAGATCCCTCGATAACTATGAGCAGTTCTTC
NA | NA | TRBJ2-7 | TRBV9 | CASSVGTVTGEQYF | TGTGCCAGCAGCGTCGGGACTGTTACGGGCGAGCAGTACTTC
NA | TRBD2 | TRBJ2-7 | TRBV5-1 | CASSLLAGVEYEQYF | TGCGCCAGCAGCCTACTAGCGGGGGTGGAATACGAGCAGTACTTC
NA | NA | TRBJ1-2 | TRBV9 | CASSVTTGRSGYTF | TGTGCCAGCAGCGTTACGACAGGTCGTTCGGGCTACACCTTC
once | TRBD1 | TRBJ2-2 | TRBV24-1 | CATSDPLGVRQGFDTGELFF | TGTGCCACCAGTGATCCTCTGGGGGTCCGACAGGGCTTTGACACCGGGGAGCTGTTTTTT
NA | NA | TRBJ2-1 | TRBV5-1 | CASSLVSNLYNEQFF | TGCGCCAGCAGCTTGGTTAGTAACTTATACAATGAGCAGTTCTTC
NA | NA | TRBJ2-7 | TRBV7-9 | CASSLASRGYEQYF | TGTGCCAGCAGCTTGGCGTCGAGAGGATACGAGCAGTACTTC
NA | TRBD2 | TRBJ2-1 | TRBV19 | CASSSRIAGVYNEQFF | TGTGCCAGTAGTTCCAGGATAGCGGGGGTATACAATGAGCAGTTCTTC
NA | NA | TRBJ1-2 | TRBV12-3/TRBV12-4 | CASSSDSFYGYTF | TGTGCCAGCAGTTCGGACAGTTTCTATGGCTACACCTTC
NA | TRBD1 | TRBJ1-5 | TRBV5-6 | CASSLTGGAGQPQHF | TGTGCCAGCAGCTTGACAGGGGGTGCGGGTCAGCCCCAGCATTTT
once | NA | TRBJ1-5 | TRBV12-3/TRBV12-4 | CASSLGGPQPQHF | TGTGCCAGCAGTTTGGGGGGTCCTCAGCCCCAGCATTTT
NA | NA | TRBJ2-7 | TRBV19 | CASSNRGYEQYF | TGTGCCAGTAGCAATAGGGGATACGAGCAGTACTTC
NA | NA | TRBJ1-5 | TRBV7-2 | CASSLAPGGGFRIDQPQHF | TGTGCCAGCAGCTTAGCCCCCGGGGGGGGGTTCCGAATCGATCAGCCCCAGCATTTT
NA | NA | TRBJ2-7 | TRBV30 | CAWSPGTGYEQYF | TGTGCCTGGAGTCCAGGGACTGGGTACGAGCAGTACTTC
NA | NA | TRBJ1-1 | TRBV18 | CASSPPGGTEAFF | TGTGCCAGCTCACCACCAGGGGGTACTGAAGCTTTCTTT
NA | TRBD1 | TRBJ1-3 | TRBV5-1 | CASSLYGQGGISGNTIYF | TGCGCCAGCAGCCTCTACGGACAGGGCGGAATCTCTGGAAACACCATATATTTT
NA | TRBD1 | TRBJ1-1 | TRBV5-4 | CASSLTTGGFRGTEAFF | TGTGCCAGCAGCTTAACCACAGGGGGCTTTAGGGGGACTGAAGCTTTCTTT
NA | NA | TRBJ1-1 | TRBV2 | CASSPISPMETEAFF | TGTGCCAGCTCCCCTATAAGTCCCATGGAGACTGAAGCTTTCTTT
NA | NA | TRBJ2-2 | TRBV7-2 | CASSLAATKVNTGELFF | TGTGCCAGCAGCTTAGCGGCGACAAAGGTTAACACCGGGGAGCTGTTTTTT
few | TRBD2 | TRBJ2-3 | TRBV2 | CASRETSGGAMGTDTQYF | TGTGCCAGCAGGGAGACTAGCGGGGGGGCCATGGGCACAGATACGCAGTATTTT
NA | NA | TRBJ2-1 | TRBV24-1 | CATSGRSPYNEQFF | TGTGCCACCAGTGGTAGAAGCCCCTACAATGAGCAGTTCTTC
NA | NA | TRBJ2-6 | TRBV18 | CASSPNRLYHHVLTF | TGTGCCAGCTCACCCAACAGGCTTTATCATCACGTCCTGACTTTC
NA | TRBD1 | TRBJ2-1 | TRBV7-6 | CASSLRADRSYNEQFF | TGTGCCAGCAGCTTACGGGCGGACAGGAGCTACAATGAGCAGTTCTTC
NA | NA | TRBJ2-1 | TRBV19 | CASSILLDSTRGLNEQFF | TGTGCCAGTAGTATCCTCCTGGACAGTACACGGGGTCTCAATGAGCAGTTCTTC
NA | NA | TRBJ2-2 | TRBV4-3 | CASSQDGGVRSGELFF | TGCGCCAGCAGCCAAGACGGGGGAGTTAGGTCCGGGGAGCTGTTTTTT
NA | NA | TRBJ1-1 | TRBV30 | CAWSADRDTEAFF | TGTGCCTGGAGTGCAGACCGGGACACTGAAGCTTTCTTT
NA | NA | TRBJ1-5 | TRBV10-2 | CASSLTGDTSTFNQPQHF | TGCGCCAGCAGTTTGACAGGAGATACTTCTACTTTCAATCAGCCCCAGCATTTT
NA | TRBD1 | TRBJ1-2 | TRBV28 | CASLTGVDYGYTF | TGTGCCAGCTTAACAGGGGTGGACTATGGCTACACCTTC
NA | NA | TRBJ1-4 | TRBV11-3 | CASSPLGTANEKLFF | TGTGCCAGCAGCCCCCTCGGGACTGCTAATGAAAAACTGTTTTTT
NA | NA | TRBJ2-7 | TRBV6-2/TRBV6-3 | CASSSPYYEQYF | TGTGCCAGCAGTTCTCCCTACTACGAGCAGTACTTC
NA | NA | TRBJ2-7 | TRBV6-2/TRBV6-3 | CASRPTGMSYEQYF | TGTGCCAGCAGACCTACAGGGATGAGCTACGAGCAGTACTTC
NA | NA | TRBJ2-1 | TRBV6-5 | CASSYSQRSSYNEQFF | TGTGCCAGCAGTTACTCGCAGCGAAGCTCCTACAATGAGCAGTTCTTC
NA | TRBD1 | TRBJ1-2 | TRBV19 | CASSIATGGELNYGYTF | TGTGCCAGTAGTATTGCGACAGGGGGTGAACTTAACTATGGCTACACCTTC
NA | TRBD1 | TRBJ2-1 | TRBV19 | CASVGNRGYNEQFF | TGTGCCAGTGTAGGGAACAGGGGCTACAATGAGCAGTTCTTC
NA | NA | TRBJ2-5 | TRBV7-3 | CASSVSGQGSETQYF | TGTGCCAGCAGTGTCAGTGGGCAGGGGAGCGAGACCCAGTACTTC
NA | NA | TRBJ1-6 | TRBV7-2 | CASSPGTSNSPLHF | TGTGCCAGCAGCCCTGGGACATCCAATTCACCCCTCCACTTT
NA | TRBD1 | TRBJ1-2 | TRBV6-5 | CASSRQGEHYGYTF | TGTGCCAGCTCCAGACAGGGGGAACACTATGGCTACACCTTC
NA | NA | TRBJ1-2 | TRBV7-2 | CASSLEGVRGDGYTF | TGTGCCAGCAGCTTAGAAGGGGTGCGGGGGGATGGCTACACCTTC
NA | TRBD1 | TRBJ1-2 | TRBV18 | CASSPTGQGVYGYTF | TGTGCCAGCTCGCCCACGGGACAGGGGGTCTATGGCTACACCTTC
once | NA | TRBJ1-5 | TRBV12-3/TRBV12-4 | CASSSLGGQPQHF | TGTGCCAGCAGTTCATTGGGAGGGCAGCCCCAGCATTTT
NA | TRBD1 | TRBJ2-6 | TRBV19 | CASRGQGAGANVLTF | TGTGCCAGTAGGGGACAGGGGGCCGGGGCCAACGTCCTGACTTTC
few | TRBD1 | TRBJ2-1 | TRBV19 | CASSPRTGDEQFF | TGTGCCAGTAGTCCGAGGACAGGGGATGAGCAGTTCTTC
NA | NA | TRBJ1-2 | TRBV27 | CASSPGTRYGYTF | TGTGCCAGCAGTCCCGGGACTCGCTATGGCTACACCTTC
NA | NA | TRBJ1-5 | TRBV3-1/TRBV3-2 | CASSQMKQGNQPQHF | TGTGCCAGCAGCCAAATGAAACAGGGCAATCAGCCCCAGCATTTT
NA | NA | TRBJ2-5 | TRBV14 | CASSQDLSGETQYF | TGTGCCAGCAGCCAAGATCTGAGTGGAGAGACCCAGTACTTC
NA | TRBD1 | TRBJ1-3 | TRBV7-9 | CASSFTDRTGGNTIYF | TGTGCCAGCAGCTTCACGGACAGGACAGGAGGAAACACCATATATTTT
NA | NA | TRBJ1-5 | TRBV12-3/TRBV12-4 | CASSPGGGRPQHF | TGTGCCAGCAGTCCGGGAGGGGGTCGGCCCCAGCATTTT
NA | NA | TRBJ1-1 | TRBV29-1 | CSVARTGLNTEAFF | TGCAGCGTTGCCCGTACAGGGTTGAACACTGAAGCTTTCTTT
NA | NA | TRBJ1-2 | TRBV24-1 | CATSAGIGYTF | TGTGCCACCAGTGCGGGGATCGGCTACACCTTC
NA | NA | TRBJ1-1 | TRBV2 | CATPGGGYAEAFF | TGTGCCACCCCCGGGGGGGGCTACGCTGAAGCTTTCTTT
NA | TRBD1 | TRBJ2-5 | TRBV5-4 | CASSLAGQGAGYF | TGTGCCAGCAGCTTGGCCGGACAGGGGGCAGGGTACTTC
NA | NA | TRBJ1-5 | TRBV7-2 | CATKGPGQPQHF | TGTGCCACGAAGGGGCCAGGGCAGCCCCAGCATTTT
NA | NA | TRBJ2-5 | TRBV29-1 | CSVEDVGVRETQYF | TGCAGCGTTGAAGATGTAGGGGTACGGGAGACCCAGTACTTC
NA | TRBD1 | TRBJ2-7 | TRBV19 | CASSIDGQGPRDEQYF | TGTGCCAGTAGTATAGATGGACAGGGCCCTCGGGATGAGCAGTACTTC